This T cell receptor (beta chain) appears in the sequencing data of a study of OX40 agonist ivuxolimab in advanced cancers. Study-level information: Dose-escalation subjects each had hepatocellular carcinoma, melanoma, renal cell or head and neck cancer.

TCRdb's copy holds only in-frame clones and misses some; the assay was immunoSEQ multiplex PCR. The sample has 76,000 or so clones, roughly 85% seen once. The timepoints at which blood was sampled were baseline, cycle 4 day 1, and cycle 7 day 1. The source material was CD4+ or CD8+ T cells sorted from blood, sampled in a trial of the OX40 agonist ivuxolimab. The sequence was collected from an adult with an advanced solid tumor such as melanoma, head and neck, liver or kidney cancer.

CDR3 in DNA: TGTGCCAGCAGCTCCCCGAGGTTAACCGAGCAGTACTTC. It yields the protein CASSSPRLTEQYF. The rearrangement joins TRBV5-4 to TRBJ2-7; no clear D. Trimming removed 3 bases at V and 6 bases at J, with 13 bases between. The CDR3 has 13 amino acids. Germline V CDR1 and CDR2: SGHNT, YYREEE (reference sequence). Combining the CDR3 with reference TRBV5-4 and TRBJ2-7 gives the whole variable domain ETGVTQSPTHLIKTRGQQVTLRCSSQSGHNTVSWYQQALGQGPQFIFQYYREEENGRGNFPPRFSGLQFPNYSSELNVNALELDDSALYLCASSSPRLTEQYFGPGTRLTVT.